This T cell receptor (beta chain) was obtained from a study of blood T cell repertoires in COVID-19. The overall study: Acute and convalescent COVID-19 specimens originated in the United States, Italy and Spain. T cells, B-cell-depleted T cells, or PBMCs provided the cDNA or gDNA that served as material.

The length of the CDR3 is 17 residues. The V segment lost 6 bases and the J segment 0 bases; nucleotides outside the gene matches: 10. Per the germline V gene, CDR1 is SEHNR and CDR2 is FQNEAQ (reference sequence). Per the original methods: It was from reference gene primer amplification that nucleated cell counts were estimated. Profiling relied on immunoSEQ multiplex PCR, and the TCRdb table lists in-frame clones only, not all of them. That table gives V, J and clone size, and the DNA gave D and trimming. The sample yields 250,000 to 350,000 clones, approximately 89% seen once. Input material: peripheral blood. The chain combines TRBV7-9 with TRBJ2-7; 11 bases fit TRBD1. The clonotype originates from a woman aged 55-69 years with acute or convalescent COVID-19. The CDR3 region has the DNA TGTGCCAGCAGAGACGATCCCGGGACAGGGGGCTCCTACGAGCAGTACTTC. This translates into CASRDDPGTGGSYEQYF.